This TCR beta chain is drawn from a study of shared clonotypes between healthy human individuals. At the level of the study: Sampling drew on donors who were a couple of women and a few men aged 18 to 49. Study-level findings and limits: Rarefaction revealed incomplete sorted-subset sequencing despite large depth. Genetic and exposure-history diversity was limited by the small donor number.

The deep-level immunoSEQ assay was used. Sequenced by immunoSEQ multiplex PCR; TCRdb stores in-frame clones only, minus some. The data show about 2.1 million clones, with 85% to 95% seen just once and 1.5% to 2% held by the top ten. Remarks on this clone: The antigen remains undetermined.

The V end lost 6 bases, the J end lost 7 bases, and 13 bases lay between the germline ends. Germline CDR1 reads SGHAT; CDR2 reads FQNNGV. The CDR3 covers 13 residues. Positive CCR7 selection of CD45RO-negative cells yielded the naive CD8 cells, and terminally differentiated effector memory CD45RA+ cells were excluded. The clonotype comes from a man aged 18 to 29 in good health. Some clones in this sample may be carry-over from other donors' samples. What was sequenced was naive CD8+ T cells from PBMCs. The chain links TRBV11-2 to TRBJ2-1; D not certain. CDR3 sequence reads: CASRVKGGNEQFF. Here the CDR3 DNA reads TGTGCCAGCAGGGTGAAGGGCGGTAATGAGCAGTTCTTC. Complete variable domain (other parts from reference TRBV11-2 and TRBJ2-1): EAGVAQSPRYKIIEKRQSVAFWCNPISGHATLYWYQQILGQGPKLLIQFQNNGVVDDSQLPKDRFSAERLKGVDSTLKIQPAKLEDSAVYLCASRVKGGNEQFFGPGTRLTVL.